Below, one T cell receptor beta chain is given with its context. The target antigen is unknown. This entry comes from a study of T-cell reconstitution after alpha-beta-depleted transplantation in children. Study observations and caveats: One year after transplant, T-cell counts and diversity came mostly from newly produced T cells. Surviving recipient T cells and thymic progenitors produced the high day-60 TCRbeta diversity seen in some patients. Several hundred rapidly expanded clones from non-depleted graft cells reportedly supplied alpha-beta T cells about two months post-transplant.

Per the germline V gene, CDR1 is SQVTM and CDR2 is ANQGSEA. The CDR3 totals 13 residues. Trimming took 5 bases from V and 6 from J; bases not matched to a gene: 6. As it was prepared, the TCRbeta library received unique molecular identifiers. MiXCR, run by TCRdb on the PCR reads, gives a single entry per CDR3 protein. The sample yields a few hundred thousand distinct CDR3 sequences, about a quarter seen once. This clonotype originated in a boy in the first two years of life with Wiskott-Aldrich syndrome, due to receive a stem cell transplant. The chain has TRBV29-1 and TRBJ2-7; 11 bases are shared with TRBD2. The sequencing here drew on PBMCs, taken before TCRalphabeta/CD19-depleted stem cell transplant. CDR3 residues: CSVWGLAGGEQYF. CDR3 coding DNA: TGCAGCGTTTGGGGGCTAGCGGGAGGCGAGCAGTACTTC.